This T cell receptor (beta chain) was profiled in a study of cytomegalovirus exposure and HLA in healthy donors. About the study: In a later analysis, the roughly 120 validation repertoires were reported to have used the same platform as the roughly 730 first-cohort repertoires.

Per the germline V gene, CDR1 is SGDLS and CDR2 is YYNGEE. The ends were cut back, 6 bases at V and 3 bases at J, with 12 bases in the middle. The CDR3 spans 13 residues. Generated by immunoSEQ multiplex PCR, the TCRdb table keeps only in-frame clones and is missing some. Of about 120,000 clones in the sample, approximately 87% were seen once. Sequenced: PBMCs. J is TRBJ1-1 and V is TRBV9, with D maybe TRBD1 (6 bases). The source is a young woman in good health and CMV-seropositive. CDR3 coding DNA: TGTGCCAGCAACCGAGGGGGGGACACTGAAGCTTTCTTT. Encoded protein: CASNRGGDTEAFF.